This TCR beta chain stems from a study of blood T cell repertoires in COVID-19. About the study: Collection of acute and convalescent COVID-19 samples took place in the United States, Italy and Spain. Nucleic acid was either cDNA or gDNA, and it came from T cells, B-cell-depleted T cells, or PBMCs.

In the original workflow: How many nucleated cells were present was estimated from reference gene primer amplification. Sequencing was performed with immunoSEQ multiplex PCR; in TCRdb, only in-frame clones are kept and a portion is missing. V, J and clone size reflect that table, while D and trimming were determined from the DNA. Of 60,000 to 70,000 clones listed, roughly three quarters were seen once; the top ten hold approximately 52%. The sequencing sample was made of peripheral blood. This TCR came from a woman older than 75 with acute or convalescent COVID-19.

The CDR3, as DNA: TGTGCCACCAGTGACCCACCCGGGACTAGCCCGAATGAGCAGTTCTTC. This codes for CATSDPPGTSPNEQFF. This sequence joins TRBV24-1 and TRBJ2-1; 9 positions match TRBD2. V lost 4 bases to trimming and J lost 7 bases; unmatched junction nucleotides: 10. Germline CDR1 and CDR2: KGHDR and SFDVKD. This CDR3 is 16 amino acids long.